The 27 T cell receptor beta chains below all came from one sample that was sequenced in a study of CD8 T cells in Susac syndrome. cDNA came from 0.5 to 1 ug RNA primed by random hexamers. TCRdb re-derived calls from the immunoSEQ multiplex PCR reads in MiXCR, one entry per CDR3 protein. The sample includes about 200,000 distinct CDR3 sequences, 85% to 95% of them seen just once. Sequenced input: CD4+ T cells from PBMCs. The receptors were sampled from a human donor in good health.

This clonotype was seen once. The chain uses TRBV15 and TRBJ2-5, with 7 bases matching TRBD1. CDR3 length equals 14 residues. Looked up from germline, CDR1 is LNHNV and CDR2 is YYDKDF (reference sequence). J lost 5 bases, V lost 5 bases, and 8 bases had no gene match. DNA for the CDR3: TGTGCCACCAGCCCCCGGACAGGTACTGAGACCCAGTACTTC. Encoded protein: CATSPRTGTETQYF.

The CDR3 protein is CSAAFPGGDNEQFF. CDR3 nucleotide sequence: TGCAGTGCTGCCTTCCCGGGAGGGGACAATGAGCAGTTCTTC. V is TRBV20-1 and J is TRBJ2-1, with 8 bases lining up with TRBD2. V trimming: 5 bases; J trimming: 5 bases; junction bases outside the gene matches: 8. CDR1 and CDR2 from the germline V gene are DFQATT and SNEGSKA (reference sequence). This CDR3 spans 14 amino acids.

The chain links TRBV12-3 or TRBV12-4 to TRBJ2-6; D tentatively reads TRBD1 or TRBD2 (6 bases each). V gave up 3 bases and J gave up 4 bases, with 16 bases separating them. This CDR3 has 17 amino acids. This CDR3 is CASSLGGGVPGANVLTF. The CDR3 DNA reads TGTGCCAGCAGTTTGGGGGGCGGCGTCCCCGGGGCCAACGTCCTGACTTTC.

This chain joins TRBV20-1 and TRBJ1-2; a possible D gene is TRBD1 (6 bases). CDR1 is DFQATT and CDR2 is SNEGSKA in the germline V gene (reference sequence). V was shortened by 5 bases and J by 0 bases, with 13 bases between the two germline ends. The CDR3 runs to 14 residues. The CDR3 coding sequence is TGCAGTGCTGCGGTGGGGGCGGCTAACTATGGCTACACCTTC. It yields the protein CSAAVGAANYGYTF.

This clonotype was recorded a few times. The V gene is TRBV3-1, the J gene TRBJ1-5, with TRBD1 matching over 7 bases. The CDR3 extends over 14 amino acids. Unmatched junction bases numbered 7, after V lost 4 bases and J lost 7 bases. Germline CDR1 LGHDT, CDR2 YNNKEL (reference sequence). For the CDR3, the DNA is TGTGCCAGCAGCCTTTCGACAGGGAACCAGCCCCAGCATTTT. Translating gives CASSLSTGNQPQHF. Based on the CDR3 plus reference TRBV3-1 and TRBJ1-5, the full variable domain is DTAVSQTPKYLVTQMGNDKSIKCEQNLGHDTMYWYKQDSKKFLKIMFSYNNKELIINETVPNRFSPKSPDKAHLNLHINSLELGDSAVYFCASSLSTGNQPQHFGDGTRLSIL.

The V and J genes are TRBV20-1 and TRBJ2-3; D remains unclear. The CDR3 sequence is 11 residues long. Per the germline V gene, CDR1 is DFQATT and CDR2 is SNEGSKA (reference sequence). Between the trimmed V and J ends, which lost 3 bases and 2 bases, there was a span of 3 bases. The chain's CDR3 is CSARYTDTQYF. In nucleotides, the CDR3 is TGCAGTGCTAGGTACACAGATACGCAGTATTTT.

The rearrangement uses TRBV19 and TRBJ2-2; D is undetermined. Germline V lookup: CDR1 LNHDA, CDR2 SQIVND (reference sequence). Trimming removed 7 bases from V and 8 bases from J, with 14 bases in between. The CDR3 runs to 13 residues. In nucleotides, the CDR3 is TGTGCCAGTACCGTGAATCTGGCGGGGGAGCTGTTTTTT. This codes for CASTVNLAGELFF.

This clonotype is a singleton in its sample. The gene calls are TRBV27 and TRBJ2-1; 10 bases align to TRBD1. The CDR3 length is 13 residues. Per germline, CDR1 MNHEY and CDR2 SMNVEV (reference sequence). J was trimmed by 9 bases and V by 7 bases; bases with no gene match: 6. The CDR3 region has the DNA TGTGCCAGCACTCGGACAGGGGGGGGTGAGCAGTTCTTC. It translates to CASTRTGGGEQFF.

This clonotype has just one count. The chain uses TRBV6-2 or TRBV6-3 and TRBJ2-7; D tentatively fits TRBD1 or TRBD2 (5 bases each). CDR1 is MNHEY and CDR2 is SVGEGT in the germline V gene. The CDR3 has 17 amino acids. The V gene lost 6 bases and the J gene lost 0 bases, with 21 bases spanning the gap. Written as DNA, the CDR3 is TGTGCCAGCAGCGGAATCTCGGGACGGCGGTACTCCTACGAGCAGTACTTC. Translating it yields CASSGISGRRYSYEQYF.

This clonotype came up once. This chain links TRBV7-2 with TRBJ1-6; D uncertain. Germline values: CDR1 SGHTA, CDR2 FQGNSA. V was shortened by 1 base and J by 10 bases, with 8 bases between the two germline ends. CDR3 length: 13 residues. The DNA for the CDR3 is TGTGCCAGCAGCTTAGAAGCAACCTCACCCCTCCACTTT. It encodes CASSLEATSPLHF. Complete variable domain (other parts from reference TRBV7-2 and TRBJ1-6): GAGVSQSPSNKVTEKGKDVELRCDPISGHTALYWYRQSLGQGLEFLIYFQGNSAPDKSGLPSDRFSAERTGGSVSTLTIQRTQQEDSAVYLCASSLEATSPLHFGNGTRLTVT.

V gene TRBV14 combines with J gene TRBJ1-1; the match to TRBD1 covers 7 bases. With 0 bases clipped from V and 6 bases from J, the junction kept 7 bases outside the gene matches. Germline V gene sequence: CDR1 SGHDN, CDR2 FVKESK. This CDR3 has 15 amino acids. For the CDR3, the DNA is TGTGCCAGCAGCCAAGACCGAGACAGGGTTCCTGAAGCTTTCTTT. Translated: CASSQDRDRVPEAFF.

The gene calls are TRBV18 and TRBJ1-1; 7 bases line up with TRBD1. CDR1 is KGHSH and CDR2 is LQKENI in the germline V gene. The CDR3 is 13 amino acids. The J segment lost 3 bases and the V segment lost 3 bases, leaving 1 base of the junction unmatched. The chain's CDR3 is CASSPQGDTEAFF. The CDR3 nucleotides read TGTGCCAGCTCACCTCAGGGGGACACTGAAGCTTTCTTT.

This chain joins TRBV20-1 and TRBJ2-3; the D gene is possibly TRBD2 (6 bases). The CDR3 has 15 amino acids. Trimming shortened V by 0 bases and J by 2 bases, and 12 bases separated the two germline ends. The V gene's germline CDR1 is DFQATT and CDR2 SNEGSKA (reference sequence). The CDR3: CSARDRRGTTDTQYF. Here the CDR3 DNA reads TGCAGTGCTAGAGATCGGCGGGGAACCACAGATACGCAGTATTTT.

V is TRBV20-1 and J is TRBJ2-7; 7 bases are a match to TRBD1. Germline CDR1 is DFQATT and CDR2 is SNEGSKA (reference sequence). This CDR3 comprises 13 residues. V shed 1 base and J 3 bases; nucleotides not matched to a gene: 3. CDR3 DNA: TGCAGTGCTAGAGTCACAGGGGACTACGAGCAGTACTTC. It is translated as CSARVTGDYEQYF.

The chain is built from TRBV20-1 and TRBJ2-1; 10 bases map to TRBD1. The V and J ends lost 6 bases and 8 bases, in that order; junction bases with no gene match: 7. The V gene's germline CDR1 is DFQATT and CDR2 SNEGSKA (reference sequence). The CDR3 length is 13 residues. CDR3 region: CSAPGQGGDEQFF. The CDR3, as DNA: TGCAGTGCCCCAGGACAGGGGGGCGATGAGCAGTTCTTC.

This clonotype was observed a single time. This chain uses TRBV7-9 with TRBJ2-7; possible D gene TRBD1, 6 bases. Germline lookup yields CDR1 SEHNR and CDR2 FQNEAQ (reference sequence). Trimming cost V 11 bases and J 4 bases, with 21 bases left between them. This CDR3 comprises 14 residues. Written as DNA, the CDR3 is TGTGCCGCGATGGAACAGGGAATCTCTTACGAGCAGTACTTC. Protein: CAAMEQGISYEQYF.

V is TRBV5-1 and J is TRBJ2-2; D is possibly TRBD1 (6 bases). This CDR3 has 15 residues. Per the germline V gene, CDR1 is SGHRS and CDR2 is YFSETQ. Trimming removed 5 bases at V and 0 bases at J, with 11 bases between. Written as DNA, the CDR3 is TGCGCCAGCAGGTGGACAGTAGCGAACACCGGGGAGCTGTTTTTT. Amino acid sequence: CASRWTVANTGELFF.

V gene TRBV14 combines with J gene TRBJ2-5, with D maybe TRBD2 (6 bases). Deletions cut 4 bases from V and 4 bases from J, with 19 bases between. This CDR3 comprises 16 residues. The germline V gene has CDR1 SGHDN and CDR2 FVKESK. CDR3 in DNA: TGTGCCAGCAGCCGGACCTCCCGGAGGGCGGCAGAGACCCAGTACTTC. This gives the protein CASSRTSRRAAETQYF.

The V gene is TRBV5-4, the J gene TRBJ1-3, with D unclear. V was shortened by 3 bases and J by 4 bases, with 11 bases between the two germline ends. The CDR3 sequence is 14 residues long. Germline V lookup: CDR1 SGHNT, CDR2 YYREEE (reference sequence). The CDR3 reads CASSSKYGGNTIYF. The DNA for the CDR3 is TGTGCCAGCAGCTCAAAATACGGCGGAAACACCATATATTTT. The entire variable domain, with the rest obtained from reference TRBV5-4 and TRBJ1-3, is as follows: ETGVTQSPTHLIKTRGQQVTLRCSSQSGHNTVSWYQQALGQGPQFIFQYYREEENGRGNFPPRFSGLQFPNYSSELNVNALELDDSALYLCASSSKYGGNTIYFGEGSWLTVV.

The V gene is TRBV30, the J gene TRBJ2-6; D unclear. There are 14 residues in the CDR3. Germline CDR1 GTSNPN, CDR2 SVGIG (reference sequence). Trimming took 3 bases from V and 0 from J, leaving 6 bases between them. As DNA, the CDR3 is TGTGCCTGGAGCTCGGGCTCTGGGGCCAACGTCCTGACTTTC. Protein sequence: CAWSSGSGANVLTF.

V and J are TRBV27 and TRBJ2-5; D is perhaps TRBD1 (6 bases). V lost 6 bases and J lost 2, with 13 bases in between. This CDR3 region has 14 residues. CDR1 is MNHEY and CDR2 is SMNVEV in the germline V gene (reference sequence). The CDR3 DNA is TGTGCCAGCAGCCCAGGGGACGGGCAAGAGACCCAGTACTTC. It is translated as CASSPGDGQETQYF.

The chain combines TRBV7-9 with TRBJ2-7; perhaps TRBD2 as D (5 bases). The CDR3 covers 13 residues. Trimming left V 1 base short and J 6 bases short, with 10 bases between. Per the germline V gene, CDR1 is SEHNR and CDR2 is FQNEAQ (reference sequence). The CDR3 nucleotides read TGTGCCAGCAGCTTAGTTACGGGAACCGAGCAGTACTTC. It translates to CASSLVTGTEQYF.

The chain joins TRBV6-2 or TRBV6-3 to TRBJ2-7; possibly TRBD2 for D (6 bases). The germline V gene encodes CDR1 MNHEY and CDR2 SVGEGT. V lost 8 bases and J lost 1, with 15 bases in between. The CDR3 runs 14 residues. CDR3 protein: CASGRTGFSYEQYF. In DNA, the CDR3 is TGTGCCAGCGGGAGGACGGGGTTTTCCTACGAGCAGTACTTC.

The chain has TRBV29-1 and TRBJ1-1, with D perhaps matching TRBD1 (6 bases). The length of the CDR3 is 14 residues. CDR1 and CDR2 from the germline V gene are SQVTM and ANQGSEA. The V end lost 3 bases, the J end lost 2 bases, and 13 bases lay between the germline ends. CDR3 nucleotide sequence: TGCAGCGTTGACAGAGGGGGTTCCAACACTGAAGCTTTCTTT. Translating it yields CSVDRGGSNTEAFF. The full variable domain, rest sourced from reference TRBV29-1 and TRBJ1-1, is SAVISQKPSRDICQRGTSLTIQCQVDSQVTMMFWYRQQPGQSLTLIATANQGSEATYESGFVIDKFPISRPNLTFSTLTVSNMSPEDSSIYLCSVDRGGSNTEAFFGQGTRLTVV.

This rearrangement joins TRBV6-1 to TRBJ2-5, with a possible D match to TRBD2 (6 bases). The CDR3 runs 16 residues. V dropped 6 bases and J dropped 9 bases, with 26 bases sitting between them. Germline V gene data show CDR1 as MNHNS and CDR2 as SASEGT. Written as DNA, the CDR3 is TGTGCCAGCAGCGAAAAGATCGGGGACTTCGGCCGGCCCCAGTACTTC. Translating gives CASSEKIGDFGRPQYF.

The rearrangement joins TRBV29-1 to TRBJ2-3; D may be TRBD2 (6 bases). Germline V CDR1 and CDR2: SQVTM, ANQGSEA. This CDR3 comprises 14 residues. V was cut by 3 bases and J by 1 base, with 11 bases left in between. The CDR3 loop is CSVDDGGGTDTQYF. In nucleotides, the CDR3 is TGCAGCGTTGACGACGGGGGTGGCACAGATACGCAGTATTTT.

The chain links TRBV27 to TRBJ1-1, with TRBD1 matching over 9 bases. This CDR3 is 13 amino acids long. Germline assignment: CDR1 MNHEY and CDR2 SMNVEV (reference sequence). Trimming at V came to 5 bases and at J to 3 bases, leaving 1 base not matched to a gene. The DNA of the CDR3 is TGTGCCAGCAGTGGGGACAGGGACACTGAAGCTTTCTTT. It is translated as CASSGDRDTEAFF.